Shown below are 3 T cell receptor beta chains from a single sample sequenced in a study of blood T cell repertoires in COVID-19. Measured with immunoSEQ multiplex PCR; TCRdb has only the in-frame clones, and not every one. The table has about 670,000 clones, more than 80% seen once; the top ten hold about 0.24%. The material sequenced was peripheral blood. These receptors were obtained from a woman in her late teens or twenties with acute or convalescent COVID-19.

Here the CDR3 DNA reads TGTGCCAGCACCCCCGGGGACAAGTCCTACGAGCAGTACTTC. The encoded protein is CASTPGDKSYEQYF. V and J are TRBV6-5 and TRBJ2-7; a possible D gene is TRBD1 (6 bases). The germline gives CDR1 MNHEY, CDR2 SVGAGI. The ends were cut back, 7 bases at V and 1 base at J, with 14 bases in the middle. CDR3 length equals 14 residues.

The chain links TRBV25-1 to TRBJ1-4; the match to TRBD1 covers 10 bases. The CDR3 consists of 15 residues. Per germline, CDR1 MGHDK and CDR2 SYGVNS. Trimming cost V 2 bases and J 8 bases; bases outside gene matches: 5. The CDR3 protein is CASSESRDRGEKLFF. The CDR3 region has the DNA TGTGCCAGCAGTGAAAGCCGGGACAGGGGCGAAAAACTGTTTTTT.

The rearrangement joins TRBV29-1 to TRBJ1-2; 8 nucleotides line up with TRBD1. The CDR3 spans 11 residues. V lost 5 bases and J lost 8; bases outside the gene matches: 4. CDR1 and CDR2 from the germline V gene are SQVTM and ANQGSEA. Written as DNA, the CDR3 is TGCAGCGTTTCAGGGGGCGGAGGCTACACCTTC. Translation: CSVSGGGGYTF.